Below are 5 T cell receptor beta chains sequenced from a single sample in a study of blood T cell repertoires in COVID-19. The data were produced by immunoSEQ multiplex PCR, yet TCRdb's version contains in-frame clones alone and is incomplete. The sample lists 55,000 to 85,000 clones, 81% occurring once. Sequenced material: peripheral blood. The receptors here all came from a woman between 65 and 79 years old with acute or convalescent COVID-19.

This clone has just one count. The rearrangement links TRBV6-2 or TRBV6-3 to TRBJ1-5; D is possibly TRBD1 (5 bases). With 4 bases removed from V and 5 bases from J, the gap between germline ends came to 15 bases. CDR1 and CDR2 (germline): MNHEY, SVGEGT. The CDR3 contains 15 residues. The CDR3 spells CASSWAGTGDQPQHF. The CDR3 DNA reads TGTGCCAGCAGTTGGGCAGGTACGGGGGATCAGCCCCAGCATTTT.

There are a few counts of this clone. The rearrangement joins TRBV7-3 to TRBJ2-2, with D tentatively TRBD1 (6 bases). Germline V CDR1 and CDR2: SGHTA, FQGTGA. The CDR3 is made up of 14 amino acids. Trimming left V 6 bases short and J 3 bases short, with 11 bases between. The CDR3 is CASSPDRYTGELFF. The DNA for the CDR3 is TGTGCCAGCAGTCCGGACAGATACACCGGGGAGCTGTTTTTT.

V gene TRBV27 combines with J gene TRBJ2-3; 7 nucleotides align to TRBD1. Germline CDR1 MNHEY, CDR2 SMNVEV (reference sequence). The CDR3 has 16 amino acids. Trimming at V came to 5 bases and at J to 3 bases, leaving 11 bases not matched to a gene. CDR3 amino acids: CASSRIPGQRTDTQYF. The CDR3 nucleotides are TGTGCCAGCAGTCGGATCCCGGGACAGAGGACAGATACGCAGTATTTT.

J is TRBJ2-5 and V is TRBV29-1; TRBD1 matches 7 bases. The V segment lost 4 bases and the J segment 2 bases; nucleotides outside the gene matches: 4. Germline CDR1 reads SQVTM; CDR2 reads ANQGSEA. The CDR3 covers 13 residues. The chain's CDR3 is CSVGRQGQETQYF. CDR3 bases: TGCAGCGTTGGGCGACAGGGACAAGAGACCCAGTACTTC.

The V gene is TRBV7-2, the J gene TRBJ2-4; D is unclear. The CDR3 totals 14 residues. From germline, CDR1 is SGHTA and CDR2 FQGNSA. V was cut by 6 bases and J by 0 bases, with 9 bases left in between. Here the CDR3 DNA reads TGTGCCAGCAGGGGCAGTATAGCCAAAAACATTCAGTACTTC. Encoded protein: CASRGSIAKNIQYF. Complete variable domain (other parts from reference TRBV7-2 and TRBJ2-4): GAGVSQSPSNKVTEKGKDVELRCDPISGHTALYWYRQSLGQGLEFLIYFQGNSAPDKSGLPSDRFSAERTGGSVSTLTIQRTQQEDSAVYLCASRGSIAKNIQYFGAGTRLSVL.